Here is one T cell receptor beta chain with its context. Its cognate antigen is unknown. This entry comes from a study of blood T cells in healthy people across ages. Points from the study as a whole: A roughly linear fall in TCR beta diversity per million T cells was seen with increasing age. There were more naive CD4+ cells and higher diversity in long-lived donors than in aged donors. Diversity estimated from one million T cells was considered an underestimate.

CDR3 length: 17 residues. Germline V gene data show CDR1 as SGHDT and CDR2 as YYEEEE. V shed 1 base and J shed 0 bases, with 11 bases lying between them. Through a sample-barcoded 5' primer and a J-beta primer mix, a second PCR was run for about 6 to 12 cycles. The yield of each sample was at least 3 million CDR3-containing paired-end reads. Using its own MiXCR run on the 5' RACE reads, TCRdb lists one record per CDR3 protein. This sample carries roughly 2 million distinct CDR3 sequences, roughly 52% of them seen once, and the ten largest clones take over 2%. The TCR sequence derives from a middle-aged woman in good health. The chain joins TRBV5-6 to TRBJ2-6; the D gene is possibly TRBD1 (5 bases). Sequenced: blood. The CDR3 DNA reads as TGTGCCAGCAGCTTGTTGCAGGGAAACTCTGGGGCCAACGTCCTGACTTTC. It is translated as CASSLLQGNSGANVLTF. The full variable domain, rest sourced from reference TRBV5-6 and TRBJ2-6, is DAGVTQSPTHLIKTRGQQVTLRCSPKSGHDTVSWYQQALGQGPQFIFQYYEEEERQRGNFPDRFSGHQFPNYSSELNVNALLLGDSALYLCASSLLQGNSGANVLTFGAGSRLTVL.